This is a list of T cell receptor beta chains from one sample in a study of early T cells in non-severe SARS-CoV-2 infection. One entry per CDR3 protein, called by TCRdb with MiXCR from the 5' RACE reads. The sample consists of around 81,000 distinct CDR3 sequences, 11% to 15% of them appearing once. Specimen: whole blood. The receptor set was obtained from an adult who was a healthcare worker with PCR-confirmed SARS-CoV-2 infection or an uninfected control (not recorded which). The CDR3 runs from the conserved cysteine through the conserved F or W. D genes are given only for firm matches. A row's size may be missing; if present it is once, few, many or a size class.

few | - | TRBJ1-1 | TRBV28 | TGTGCCAGCCTTGCCGGGACGCAGAGGGAAGCTTTCTTT | CASLAGTQREAFF
- | - | TRBJ1-1 | TRBV7-2 | TGTGCCAGCAGCTTAAGTTCGCGGGTAAACACTGAAGCTTTCTTT | CASSLSSRVNTEAFF
few | - | TRBJ2-3 | TRBV5-1 | TGCGCCAGCAGCTGGGGGGATACGCAGTATTTT | CASSWGDTQYF
- | TRBD2 | TRBJ2-5 | TRBV20-1 | TGCAGTGCTAGAGATATGGCTAGCGGGGGGATTGAGACCCAGTACTTC | CSARDMASGGIETQYF
many | - | TRBJ2-7 | TRBV7-9 | TGTGCCAGCAGACGCGGCGCAGGCGTCCCTCCCTACGAGCAGTACTTC | CASRRGAGVPPYEQYF
- | - | TRBJ2-5 | TRBV30 | TGTGCCTGGAGTCCTTTAGGACTACCCCAAGAGACCCAGTACTTC | CAWSPLGLPQETQYF
few | - | TRBJ1-2 | TRBV7-3 | TGTGCCAGCAGCCCCGATGGCGGTAACTATGGCTACACCTTC | CASSPDGGNYGYTF
- | TRBD2 | TRBJ2-3 | TRBV6-6 | TGTGCCAGCTTTTATAGCGGGAACACAGATACGCAGTATTTT | CASFYSGNTDTQYF
few | - | TRBJ2-2 | TRBV6-2/TRBV6-3 | TGTGCCAGCAGTTTACGGACGCCGAACACCGGGGAGCTGTTTTTT | CASSLRTPNTGELFF
- | - | TRBJ1-4 | TRBV7-9 | TGTGCCAGCAGCTTAGCGACTGGGCTCCAACGGGAAAAACTGTTTTTT | CASSLATGLQREKLFF
- | - | TRBJ2-5 | TRBV3-1 | TGTGCCAGCAGCCAAGAGGAGGGGGCGCGTGAGACCCAGTACTTC | CASSQEEGARETQYF
few | TRBD2 | TRBJ2-3 | TRBV7-2 | TGTGCCAGCAACTTAGCGGGCAGCACAGATACGCAGTATTTT | CASNLAGSTDTQYF
few | TRBD1 | TRBJ2-4 | TRBV28 | TGTGCCAGCAGCACTCCCGGGACAGGGAGGAACATTCAGTACTTC | CASSTPGTGRNIQYF
- | - | TRBJ2-7 | TRBV4-1 | TGCGCCAGCAGCCGGACGGTTGATTTTGTCGAGCAGTACTTC | CASSRTVDFVEQYF
- | - | TRBJ1-1 | TRBV18 | TGTGCCAGCTCAATTTCCTCGGGGCCTGAAGCTTTCTTT | CASSISSGPEAFF
few | - | TRBJ2-1 | TRBV7-3 | TGTGCCAGCAGCCCCGAGGGGACCGGTGAGCAGTTCTTC | CASSPEGTGEQFF
- | - | TRBJ2-1 | TRBV29-1 | TGCAGCGTTGCGCGGGGCCGGGATGAGCAGTTCTTC | CSVARGRDEQFF
many | TRBD1 | TRBJ2-3 | TRBV29-1 | TGCAGCGTTGAAGTCAGGGGGCTACCCGATACGCAGTATTTT | CSVEVRGLPDTQYF
few | - | TRBJ2-1 | TRBV11-3 | TGTGCCAGCAGCTTAGGGGCTAGTTACAATGAGCAGTTCTTC | CASSLGASYNEQFF
many | - | TRBJ2-7 | TRBV27 | TGTGCCAGCAGTTTATCGCGGACAGCCTACGAGCAGTACTTC | CASSLSRTAYEQYF
- | TRBD1 | TRBJ1-6 | TRBV20-1 | TGCAGTGCTAAGTCTCAACAGGGGCCTAATTCACCCCTCCACTTT | CSAKSQQGPNSPLHF
few | TRBD2 | TRBJ2-3 | TRBV12-3/TRBV12-4 | TGTGCCAGCAGCTACTCGGTCGGGGGGTCACGGGATACGCAGTATTTT | CASSYSVGGSRDTQYF
many | - | TRBJ2-7 | TRBV6-5 | TGTGCCAGCAGTTCTACAGGGACCTACGAGCAGTACTTC | CASSSTGTYEQYF
few | - | TRBJ2-3 | TRBV18 | TGTGCCAGCTCACTAATGAGGATAGATACGCAGTATTTT | CASSLMRIDTQYF
few | TRBD1 | TRBJ1-2 | TRBV5-4 | TGTGCCAGCAGCTTAGGGGGCCCACGGGGCTACACCTTC | CASSLGGPRGYTF
- | TRBD1 | TRBJ2-2 | TRBV7-3 | TGTGCCAGCAGCTTACAGGGGGTAAACACCGGGGAGCTGTTTTTT | CASSLQGVNTGELFF
- | TRBD1 | TRBJ1-4 | TRBV10-3 | TGTGCCATCAGTGACCGGGACAGGGATTATTTCTTT | CAISDRDRDYFF
- | TRBD2 | TRBJ2-7 | TRBV18 | TGTGCCAGCTCACCCTCGGGGGGGACATCCTACGAGCAGTACTTC | CASSPSGGTSYEQYF
many | TRBD1 | TRBJ1-2 | TRBV28 | TGTGCCAGCAGCCACCGGGACAGGGGCTTCGCTGGCTACACCTTC | CASSHRDRGFAGYTF
many | - | TRBJ2-7 | TRBV6-5 | TGTGCCAGCAGAGCCCCGACAGGTAACCACGAGCAGTACTTC | CASRAPTGNHEQYF
- | - | TRBJ2-7 | TRBV29-1 | TGCAGCGTTGCGGGCAGCTACGAGCAGTACTTC | CSVAGSYEQYF
- | - | TRBJ2-3 | TRBV12-5 | TGTGCTAGTGGTCCCACCTGGGGAGATACGCAGTATTTT | CASGPTWGDTQYF
few | - | TRBJ1-1 | TRBV4-1 | TGCGCCAGCAGCCCGTCAGGGACGGGTTGGGGTACTGAAGCTTTCTTT | CASSPSGTGWGTEAFF
few | - | TRBJ1-1 | TRBV14 | TGTGCCAGCAGCCACACACGGAACACTGAAGCTTTCTTT | CASSHTRNTEAFF
- | TRBD2 | TRBJ2-2 | TRBV10-3 | TGTGCCATCAGCGGACTAGCTGGGGCCGGGGAGCTGTTTTTT | CAISGLAGAGELFF
- | - | TRBJ2-5 | TRBV20-1 | TGCAGTGCTAGCGGCGGACACCACCAAGAGACCCAGTACTTC | CSASGGHHQETQYF
- | TRBD1 | TRBJ2-7 | TRBV18 | TGTGCCAGCTCACCTACGGGACAGGGTTCCGAGCAGTACTTC | CASSPTGQGSEQYF
few | TRBD1 | TRBJ1-2 | TRBV20-1 | TGCAGTGCTAGGGGGAGGGACAGGAAAAATAACTATGGCTACACCTTC | CSARGRDRKNNYGYTF
many | TRBD1 | TRBJ1-1 | TRBV6-2/TRBV6-3 | TGTGCCAGCAGTTACTCGGGGACAGGGGTGTGGAACACTGAAGCTTTCTTT | CASSYSGTGVWNTEAFF
- | TRBD2 | TRBJ2-2 | TRBV3-1 | TGTGCCAGCAGCTCACGGGGGGACGCCGGGGAGCTGTTTTTT | CASSSRGDAGELFF
- | - | TRBJ2-3 | TRBV7-3 | TGTGCCAGCAGTCCATCCTCCACAGATACGCAGTATTTT | CASSPSSTDTQYF
few | - | TRBJ2-3 | TRBV5-1 | TGCGCCAGCAGCGAGACTAGTCCCACAGATACGCAGTATTTT | CASSETSPTDTQYF
many | TRBD2 | TRBJ2-2 | TRBV5-4 | TGTGCCAGCAGCGGGGGGGTGAACACCGGGGAGCTGTTTTTT | CASSGGVNTGELFF
few | - | TRBJ2-7 | TRBV4-2 | TGTGCCAGCAGCCAAGAAGTTGGGCCCAACTACGAGCAGTACTTC | CASSQEVGPNYEQYF
many | - | TRBJ2-1 | TRBV30 | TGTGCCTGGAGTGCCCGGGACAATGAGCAGTTCTTC | CAWSARDNEQFF
many | TRBD2 | TRBJ2-1 | TRBV12-3/TRBV12-4 | TGTGCCAGCAGTTTATCAGCGGGGGCCATTGGGGATGAGCAGTTCTTC | CASSLSAGAIGDEQFF
few | - | TRBJ2-1 | TRBV2 | TGTGCCAGCAGTAAACTCCGGGGGAGGAGCTCCTACAATGAGCAGTTCTTC | CASSKLRGRSSYNEQFF
- | - | TRBJ2-5 | TRBV20-1 | TGCAGTGCTGGGAAGGACAGCCGGGAGACCCAGTACTTC | CSAGKDSRETQYF
- | - | TRBJ2-3 | TRBV28 | TGTGCCAGCAGCCCCGGGGGGCGAGGAGATACGCAGTATTTT | CASSPGGRGDTQYF
- | - | TRBJ1-2 | TRBV7-9 | TGTGCCAGCAGCTCACAACTCTATGGCTACACCTTC | CASSSQLYGYTF
few | - | TRBJ2-3 | TRBV20-1 | TGCAGTGCTAGGCCAGGGGGGCCAGATACGCAGTATTTT | CSARPGGPDTQYF
few | - | TRBJ2-2 | TRBV21-1 | TGTGCCAGCAGCAAGACAGGGGGAAACACCGGGGAGCTGTTTTTT | CASSKTGGNTGELFF
- | TRBD1 | TRBJ1-5 | TRBV6-1 | TGTGCCAGCAGCGCATCTGACAGGGGAGGGAGCAATCAGCCCCAGCATTTT | CASSASDRGGSNQPQHF
- | TRBD2 | TRBJ2-7 | TRBV2 | TGTGCCAGCAGAGACCAGGCGGGGGACTACGAGCAGTACTTC | CASRDQAGDYEQYF
few | TRBD2 | TRBJ2-1 | TRBV19 | TGTGCCAGTAGTTATGGGACTAGCGGGGGCAACAATGAGCAGTTCTTC | CASSYGTSGGNNEQFF